This T cell receptor (beta chain) was captured in a study of blood T cell repertoires in COVID-19 (dated by TCRdb to the early 2020s). Concerning the study at large: Samples from collaborators originated in the United States, Italy and Spain and spanned both the acute and convalescent phases of COVID-19. The prospective study material was composed of cDNA or gDNA derived from T cells, B-cell-depleted T cells, or PBMCs. Deeply sampled blood TCRbeta repertoires from subjects exposed to, actively infected with, or recovered from COVID-19 were included in the dataset. The repertoires were released in a freely available public database intended as a resource for research on the immune response to SARS-CoV-2. Samples came from the ongoing ImmuneRACE study (first 160 participants) plus 1,254 subjects from 6 global collaborators. The sample metadata nearly always contained a de-identified subject ID, COVID-19 status, age in years and sex. HLA class I and class II types, where available, came from metadata supplied by the sample provider rather than from assay-based typing. What the research found in general, with its limitations: The quantity of clinical and demographic metadata differed by source and by participant and was supplied without curation.

Comment on this clone: What this receptor recognizes is not known. Base qualities are not at hand, and no much larger clone is one base apart.

Per the germline V gene, SGHTA is the CDR1 and FQGNSA is the CDR2. Taken from cysteine to phenylalanine, the CDR3 has 15 residues. This entry keeps only the CDR3 DNA: 45 bases, framed from base 1. Trimming costs V 2 bases and J 5 bases, and their ends lie 15 bases apart. Participants in the prospective study were aged roughly 18 to 100 years, lived in over 20 United States geographic areas, and enrolled through a virtual design. In the prospective study, participants were assigned to cohorts based on the clinical history participants reported in a screening survey and a study questionnaire. For ImmuneRACE Cohort 3, a participant was defined as recovered based on two consecutive negative NP/OP PCR tests, clearance by a healthcare professional, or resolution of symptoms. In the prospective study, whole blood, serum and a nasopharyngeal or oropharyngeal swab were collected from each participant by mobile phlebotomists. Additional blood draws and questionnaires over a roughly two-month period could optionally be provided by prospective study participants. Before DNA extraction, blood samples from the prospective study were shipped at room temperature or frozen.

TCRbeta CDR3 regions were amplified from genomic DNA by means of the immunoSEQ Assay, a bias-controlled multiplex PCR. As for the authors' bioinformatics: Nucleated cell counts per sample were estimated from amplification of reference gene primers within the assay. To quantify the absolute abundance of each unique TCRbeta CDR3 rearrangement, sequence reads were collapsed and filtered. For each sample, productive Simpson clonality was calculated by taking the square root of Simpson's diversity index across productive rearrangements. TCRdb's version of the immuneACCESS table is confined to in-frame rearrangements and falls short of the full clone set. An unresolved V gene accounts for under half of the shortfall where checked; the remainder is of unknown origin. For V, J and clone size, that table is used; D and trimming come from the DNA. This sample gives 310,000 or so clones in total; approximately 86% of them show up just once. The ten largest clones represent approximately 9% of the sample.

This TCR was sampled from a woman between 18 and 29 years old who had recovered from COVID-19. The sequenced material came from PBMCs or T cells enriched from blood (not recorded which). The chain uses TRBV7-2 and TRBJ1-2; a tentative D match to TRBD1 spans 6 bases. The DNA sequence is given as TGTGCCAGCAGCTTACAGGGGTCCCCATCTTATGGCTACACCTTC. It specifies CASSLQGSPSYGYTF. The variable domain in full, with residues beyond the CDR3 obtained from the reference TRBV7-2 and TRBJ1-2 genes, is GAGVSQSPSNKVTEKGKDVELRCDPISGHTALYWYRQSLGQGLEFLIYFQGNSAPDKSGLPSDRFSAERTGGSVSTLTIQRTQQEDSAVYLCASSLQGSPSYGYTFGSGTRLTVV.